A selection of T cell receptor beta chains follows, all from one sample in a study of blood T cell repertoires in COVID-19. Clones were read by immunoSEQ multiplex PCR, and TCRdb kept only the in-frame ones, dropping some. The profile covers under 60,000 clones, with 80% to 90% appearing a single time and 12% taken by the ten largest. Sequencing was performed on peripheral blood. These TCRs come from a human donor with active COVID-19. The donor label of this sample is uncertain. CDR3s include the opening cysteine and the closing phenylalanine or tryptophan. D genes are given only for firm matches. Size is stated for part of the rows, as once, few or many counts, or as a class when the clone is expanded.

j_gene | d_gene | v_gene | abundance | CDR3aa | CDR3nt
TRBJ1-6 | TRBD1 | TRBV20-1 | NA | CSASWDRAITYNSPLHF | TGCAGTGCTAGTTGGGACAGGGCCATTACCTATAATTCACCCCTCCACTTT
TRBJ1-3 | NA | TRBV2 | NA | CASSPRGVAGNTIYF | TGTGCCAGCAGTCCCAGGGGAGTAGCTGGAAACACCATATATTTT
TRBJ2-7 | TRBD2 | TRBV27 | NA | CASSFSGGSEQYF | TGTGCCAGCAGTTTTAGCGGGGGGTCGGAGCAGTACTTC
TRBJ2-5 | NA | TRBV5-5 | few | CASSSLPQTTGETQYF | TGTGCCAGCAGCTCCCTACCTCAAACCACGGGGGAGACCCAGTACTTC
TRBJ1-1 | NA | TRBV4-1 | NA | CASSQQKSNTEAFF | TGCGCCAGCAGCCAACAGAAGTCGAACACTGAAGCTTTCTTT
TRBJ1-2 | NA | TRBV30 | NA | CAWSSGQRGYTF | TGTGCCTGGAGTTCCGGACAGCGGGGCTACACCTTC
TRBJ1-1 | NA | TRBV6-5 | NA | CASSYLVGAEAFF | TGTGCCAGCAGTTATCTGGTCGGGGCTGAAGCTTTCTTT
TRBJ1-6 | TRBD1 | TRBV19 | NA | CASSPASGQGSPLHF | TGTGCCAGTAGTCCCGCTTCGGGACAGGGTTCACCCCTCCACTTT
TRBJ1-4 | NA | TRBV27 | NA | CASSTNPPGQFLNEKLFF | TGTGCCAGCAGCACAAACCCTCCCGGACAGTTTCTTAATGAAAAACTGTTTTTT
TRBJ1-6 | TRBD1 | TRBV2 | NA | CARRDSKLSSYNSPLHF | TGTGCCAGAAGGGACAGCAAATTGAGCTCCTATAATTCACCCCTCCACTTT
TRBJ1-1 | TRBD1 | TRBV9 | NA | CASSVAPLTGSGTEAFF | TGTGCCAGCAGCGTAGCCCCCTTGACAGGGAGTGGGACTGAAGCTTTCTTT
TRBJ2-7 | NA | TRBV28 | NA | CASSSPQGTRFEQYF | TGTGCCAGCAGTTCCCCCCAGGGGACCCGTTTCGAGCAGTACTTC
TRBJ1-1 | TRBD1 | TRBV18 | NA | CASSSVPSAGGTFF | TGTGCCAGCTCATCGGTTCCATCGGCAGGGGGGACTTTCTTT
TRBJ2-7 | TRBD1 | TRBV7-8 | few | CASSLAGTGSYEQYF | TGTGCCAGCAGCTTAGCCGGGACAGGGTCCTACGAGCAGTACTTC
TRBJ2-1 | TRBD2 | TRBV7-9 | NA | CASSLLLAGAAFNEQFF | TGTGCCAGCAGCTTACTCCTAGCGGGGGCCGCATTCAATGAGCAGTTCTTC
TRBJ1-1 | NA | TRBV25-1 | NA | CASSDNFEAFF | TGTGCCAGCAGTGATAACTTTGAAGCTTTCTTT
TRBJ2-7 | TRBD1 | TRBV30 | NA | CAWRPPGQGGINEYF | TGTGCCTGGAGGCCCCCGGGACAGGGGGGGATAAATGAGTACTTC
TRBJ2-4 | NA | TRBV11-2 | NA | CASSLDRLQIAKNIQYF | TGTGCCAGCAGCTTAGATAGGCTACAGATAGCCAAAAACATTCAGTACTTC
TRBJ1-5 | TRBD1 | TRBV29-1 | NA | CSVGTGLTQPQHF | TGCAGCGTTGGGACAGGGCTTACCCAGCCCCAGCATTTT
TRBJ2-5 | NA | TRBV9 | NA | CASSVTGFQETQYF | TGTGCCAGCAGCGTTACAGGGTTCCAAGAGACCCAGTACTTC
TRBJ2-3 | NA | TRBV19 | NA | CASSMLALTSTDTQYF | TGTGCCAGTAGTATGTTGGCACTAACTAGCACAGATACGCAGTATTTT
TRBJ2-4 | NA | TRBV7-5 | NA | CARSLEGAKNIQYF | TGTGCCAGAAGCTTGGAGGGGGCCAAAAACATTCAGTACTTC
TRBJ2-5 | NA | TRBV28 | NA | CASSLGSRETQYF | TGTGCCAGCAGTTTAGGGAGTAGAGAGACCCAGTACTTC
TRBJ2-3 | TRBD2 | TRBV18 | once | CASSPRAGGGTDTQYF | TGTGCCAGCTCACCACGTGCGGGGGGAGGAACAGATACGCAGTATTTT
TRBJ2-7 | TRBD2 | TRBV10-3 | once | CAISRGTSGNEYGQYF | TGTGCCATCAGCCGGGGGACTAGCGGGAATGAGTATGGGCAGTACTTC
TRBJ2-7 | NA | TRBV2 | few | CASSFGLTREQYF | TGTGCCAGCAGTTTCGGACTCACGCGGGAGCAGTACTTC
TRBJ1-4 | NA | TRBV11-2 | NA | CASSLARGWGQKLFF | TGTGCCAGCAGCTTAGCTCGGGGTTGGGGGCAAAAACTGTTTTTT
TRBJ2-3 | NA | TRBV13 | NA | CASSATVNFTITDTQYF | TGTGCCAGCAGCGCAACTGTGAACTTCACCATCACAGATACGCAGTATTTT
TRBJ1-3 | NA | TRBV11-2 | NA | CASSSGTYLSGNTIYF | TGTGCCAGCAGCTCCGGGACATACCTCTCTGGAAACACCATATATTTT
TRBJ1-2 | NA | TRBV11-2 | few | CASSPIRRTSNYGYTF | TGTGCCAGCAGCCCGATTAGGAGAACCTCTAACTATGGCTACACCTTC
TRBJ2-5 | NA | TRBV30 | NA | CAWSNIFQETQYF | TGTGCCTGGAGTAACATCTTCCAAGAGACCCAGTACTTC
TRBJ1-6 | NA | TRBV27 | NA | CASSFLGRRSSYNSPLHF | TGTGCCAGCAGTTTTCTGGGGCGAAGGAGCTCCTATAATTCACCCCTCCACTTT
TRBJ1-4 | NA | TRBV29-1 | few | CSVNTGGFGEKLFF | TGCAGCGTAAACACGGGGGGCTTTGGGGAAAAACTGTTTTTT
TRBJ2-3 | TRBD2 | TRBV2 | NA | CASNQLPLAGGSDTQYF | TGTGCCAGCAATCAACTCCCTCTAGCGGGGGGTTCAGATACGCAGTATTTT
TRBJ2-7 | TRBD1 | TRBV4-3 | NA | CASSQLGTGGNEQYF | TGCGCCAGCAGCCAACTCGGGACAGGGGGCAACGAGCAGTACTTC
TRBJ2-2 | TRBD2 | TRBV9 | once | CASSVGLAGVDGELFF | TGTGCCAGCAGCGTAGGGCTAGCGGGAGTAGACGGGGAGCTGTTTTTT
TRBJ2-3 | NA | TRBV24-1 | NA | CATSDYGDSTDTQYF | TGTGCCACCAGTGATTACGGAGATAGCACAGATACGCAGTATTTT
TRBJ2-2 | NA | TRBV5-5 | NA | CASSLHPGELFF | TGTGCCAGCAGCTTGCATCCCGGGGAGCTGTTTTTT
TRBJ2-1 | TRBD2 | TRBV19 | NA | CASSIRTSDPYNEQFF | TGTGCCAGTAGTATCCGGACTAGCGATCCCTACAATGAGCAGTTCTTC
TRBJ1-1 | TRBD1 | TRBV5-1 | NA | CASSLLQGAAAEAFF | TGCGCCAGCAGCTTGTTACAGGGGGCGGCGGCTGAAGCTTTCTTT
TRBJ2-7 | TRBD2 | TRBV11-3 | NA | CASSLERTGGTYEQYF | TGTGCCAGCAGCTTAGAAAGGACGGGGGGAACCTACGAGCAGTACTTC
TRBJ2-2 | NA | TRBV5-4 | NA | CASSEQDSGELFF | TGTGCCAGCAGCGAACAGGATTCCGGGGAGCTGTTTTTT
TRBJ1-1 | NA | TRBV5-1 | NA | CASSLPETNTEAFF | TGCGCCAGCAGCTTGCCGGAGACGAACACTGAAGCTTTCTTT
TRBJ2-5 | NA | TRBV12-5 | NA | CASGFDFGTQYF | TGTGCTAGTGGTTTCGACTTTGGGACCCAGTACTTC
TRBJ1-5 | NA | TRBV9 | NA | CASSAGDNQPQHF | TGTGCCAGCAGCGCGGGGGACAATCAGCCCCAGCATTTT
TRBJ1-4 | TRBD1 | TRBV18 | NA | CASSPSGTGSEKLFF | TGTGCCAGCTCACCCTCCGGGACAGGGTCTGAAAAACTGTTTTTT
TRBJ2-3 | TRBD2 | TRBV6-4 | NA | CASSAQTSGGTDTQYF | TGTGCCAGCAGTGCCCAAACTAGCGGGGGCACAGATACGCAGTATTTT
TRBJ1-5 | TRBD1 | TRBV5-6 | NA | CASSGQGNQPQHF | TGTGCCAGCAGCGGACAGGGAAATCAGCCCCAGCATTTT
TRBJ1-1 | NA | TRBV7-2 | NA | CASSRPGLGGAEAFF | TGTGCCAGCAGCCGGCCGGGACTGGGAGGGGCTGAAGCTTTCTTT
TRBJ2-3 | TRBD2 | TRBV7-3 | NA | CATPTSGSPTDTQYF | TGTGCCACCCCGACTAGCGGGAGTCCCACAGATACGCAGTATTTT
TRBJ2-1 | NA | TRBV18 | NA | CASSPGLAAYNEQFF | TGTGCCAGCTCACCGGGACTCGCGGCCTACAATGAGCAGTTCTTC
TRBJ2-2 | NA | TRBV20-1 | few | CSASVEANTGELFF | TGCAGTGCTAGTGTGGAGGCGAACACCGGGGAGCTGTTTTTT
TRBJ2-7 | NA | TRBV7-9 | NA | CASSHRDKSYEQYF | TGTGCCAGCAGCCATAGGGACAAGTCCTACGAGCAGTACTTC
TRBJ1-1 | TRBD1 | TRBV9 | NA | CASSGQGNTEAFF | TGTGCCAGCAGCGGACAGGGGAACACTGAAGCTTTCTTT
TRBJ2-7 | TRBD2 | TRBV4-1 | NA | CASSPGTSGHLREQYF | TGCGCCAGCAGCCCGGGGACTAGCGGACACCTCCGCGAGCAGTACTTC
TRBJ2-5 | NA | TRBV2 | NA | CASSEVVHSQETQYF | TGTGCCAGCAGTGAAGTAGTTCACAGTCAAGAGACCCAGTACTTC
TRBJ2-2 | NA | TRBV5-1 | NA | CASSLGGETTGELFF | TGCGCCAGCAGCTTGGGGGGCGAAACTACCGGGGAGCTGTTTTTT
TRBJ1-5 | NA | TRBV18 | NA | CASSYSSQPQHF | TGTGCCAGCTCCTATTCGAGCCAACCCCAGCATTTT
TRBJ2-4 | NA | TRBV27 | NA | CASRPVLAKNIQYF | TGTGCCAGCAGGCCAGTCCTAGCCAAAAACATTCAGTACTTC
TRBJ2-1 | TRBD2 | TRBV11-1 | few | CASSYPGRSSYNEQFF | TGTGCCAGCAGCTATCCCGGGAGGTCCTCCTACAATGAGCAGTTCTTC